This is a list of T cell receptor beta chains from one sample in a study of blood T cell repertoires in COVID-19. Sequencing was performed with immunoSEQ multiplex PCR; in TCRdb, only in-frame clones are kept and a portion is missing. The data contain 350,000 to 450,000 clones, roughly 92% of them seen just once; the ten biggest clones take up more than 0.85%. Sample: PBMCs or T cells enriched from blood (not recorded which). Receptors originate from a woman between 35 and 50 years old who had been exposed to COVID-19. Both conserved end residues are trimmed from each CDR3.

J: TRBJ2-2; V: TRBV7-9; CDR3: ASSLSGARGDTGELF
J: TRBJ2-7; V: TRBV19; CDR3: ASSIKIRGPYEQY
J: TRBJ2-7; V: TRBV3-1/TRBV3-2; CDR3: ASSRDNSYEQY
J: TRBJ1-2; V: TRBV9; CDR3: ASSAGGVHANNYGYT
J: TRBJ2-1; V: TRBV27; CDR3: ASSSGQGSYNEQF
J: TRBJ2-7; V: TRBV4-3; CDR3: ASSQEGQGRVQY
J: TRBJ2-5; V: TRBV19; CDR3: ASSPGQALYKETQY
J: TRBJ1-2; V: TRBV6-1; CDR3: ASSELGAYYGYT
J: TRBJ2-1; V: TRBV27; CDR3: ASRIRPAYNEQF
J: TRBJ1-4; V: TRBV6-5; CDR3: ASRLGGATNEKLF
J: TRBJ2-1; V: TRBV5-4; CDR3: ASSQGAGRNEQF
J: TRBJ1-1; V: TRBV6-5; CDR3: ASKLLTEAF
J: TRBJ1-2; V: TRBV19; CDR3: ASRNLGTGGNYGYT
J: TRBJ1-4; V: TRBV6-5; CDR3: ASRLRTVTNEKLF
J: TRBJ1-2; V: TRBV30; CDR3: AWRRIDSYYGYT
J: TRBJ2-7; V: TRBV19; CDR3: ASSPGLAVYEQY
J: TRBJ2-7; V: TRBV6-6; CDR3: ASSSTSVTSYEQY
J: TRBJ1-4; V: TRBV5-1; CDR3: ASSLASGGHEKLF
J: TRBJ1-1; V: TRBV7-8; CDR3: ASSLAQGQWNTEAF
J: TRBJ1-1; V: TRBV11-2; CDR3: ASSPGQGAFRTEAF
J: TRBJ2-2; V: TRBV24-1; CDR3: ATSDPRGISGELF
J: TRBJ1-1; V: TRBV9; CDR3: ASSVVGGRTEAF
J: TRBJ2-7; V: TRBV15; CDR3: ATSIGLDSYEQY
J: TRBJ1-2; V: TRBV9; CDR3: ASSVGGDVGVGYT
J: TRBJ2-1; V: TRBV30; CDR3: AWSRADKRGTPGEQF
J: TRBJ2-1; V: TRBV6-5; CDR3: ASSLRQGSYNEQF
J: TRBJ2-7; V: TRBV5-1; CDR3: ASTGTGIYEQY
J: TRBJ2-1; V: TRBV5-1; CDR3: ASSYYSGGSYNEQF
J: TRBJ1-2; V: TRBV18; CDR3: ASSHGQGGGYT
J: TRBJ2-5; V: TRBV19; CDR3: ASTWTSGGGETQY
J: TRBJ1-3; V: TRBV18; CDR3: ASSPELGPGNTIY
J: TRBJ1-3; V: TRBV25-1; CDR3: ASSVGGSGNTIY
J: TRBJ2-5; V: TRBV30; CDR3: AWTAAGGIAETQY
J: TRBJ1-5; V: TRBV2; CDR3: ASSERQGQPQH
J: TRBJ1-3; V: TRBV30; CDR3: AWSETPGSGNTIY
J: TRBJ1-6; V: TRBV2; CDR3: ASSPRDSYNSPLH
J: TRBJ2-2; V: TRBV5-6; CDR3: ASSPGKRDTGELF
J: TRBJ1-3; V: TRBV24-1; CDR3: ATSAHTGDGNTIY
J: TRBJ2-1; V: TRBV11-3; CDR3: ASSSQALAHNEQF
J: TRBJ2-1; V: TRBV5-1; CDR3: ASSATGTGGGNEQF
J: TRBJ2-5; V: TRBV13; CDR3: ASSARTSGGRETQY
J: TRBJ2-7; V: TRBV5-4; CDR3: ASSYGTSRLQTYEQY
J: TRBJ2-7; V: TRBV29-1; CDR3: SVRSGGGTYEQY
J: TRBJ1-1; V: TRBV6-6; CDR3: ASSPRTGGSGNTEAF
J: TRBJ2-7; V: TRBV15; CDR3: ATSRDRYREQY
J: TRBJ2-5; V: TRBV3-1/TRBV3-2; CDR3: ASSQSDRAQETQY
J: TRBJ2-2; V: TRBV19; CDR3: ASSIGGFEGGGTGELF
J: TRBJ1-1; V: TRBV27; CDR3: ASSRPNTEAF
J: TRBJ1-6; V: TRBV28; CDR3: ASKGGRDNNSPLH
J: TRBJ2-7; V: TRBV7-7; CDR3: ASSLGPGTSPYEQY
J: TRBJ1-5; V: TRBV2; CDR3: ASSAGQGSQPQH